Each of the 21 T cell receptor beta chains below was sequenced from the same sample in a study of HIV-infected patients and healthy controls. No cell fractionation was done, so the repertoire covers all unsorted peripheral blood T cells. Approximately 510 ng RNA was reverse transcribed with alpha and beta constant-region primers. Separate chain-specific third strand synthesis with multiplexing indices produced the alpha and beta libraries. TCRdb re-called the 5' RACE reads through MiXCR, storing one row per CDR3 protein. Of approximately 18,000 distinct CDR3 sequences in the sample, approximately 9.6% are singletons; the top ten hold around 2.5%. Sequencing input: blood. Every receptor here comes from an adult in good health.

This clonotype qualifies as medium-sized. The rearrangement joins TRBV7-9 to TRBJ2-3, with a tentative D call TRBD2 (6 bases). Germline CDR1 is SEHNR and CDR2 is FQNEAQ (reference sequence). V was cut by 8 bases and J by 2 bases, with 11 bases left in between. The CDR3 has 13 residues. The CDR3 DNA reads as TGTGCCAGCGCCCTAGCGATCACAGATACGCAGTATTTT. Translation gives CASALAITDTQYF.

This clonotype is medium-sized by share. The chain couples TRBV3-1 to TRBJ2-3, with D possibly TRBD1 on 6 matching bases. Looked up from germline, CDR1 is LGHDT and CDR2 is YNNKEL (reference sequence). Between the trimmed V and J ends, which lost 4 bases and 1 base, there was a span of 15 bases. The CDR3 spans 16 residues. The CDR3 DNA reads as TGTGCCAGCAGCCTTCTAGGGGGTGCTGGCACAGATACGCAGTATTTT. As protein: CASSLLGGAGTDTQYF.

The table lists this clonotype with many counts. V and J are TRBV20-1 and TRBJ2-2; tentative D call: TRBD1 (5 bases). Germline assignment: CDR1 DFQATT and CDR2 SNEGSKA (reference sequence). Deletions cut 4 bases from V and 5 bases from J, with 20 bases between. This CDR3 is built from 16 residues. CDR3 nucleotide sequence: TGCAGTGCTATGCCAAGACCAGGGTGGACGACCGGGGAGCTGTTTTTT. It codes for CSAMPRPGWTTGELFF.

The rearrangement uses TRBV6-2 or TRBV6-3 and TRBJ2-1; 7 bases match TRBD2. J lost 2 bases, V lost 0 bases, and 4 bases had no gene match. The CDR3 consists of 16 residues. Per germline, CDR1 MNHEY and CDR2 SVGEGT. CDR3 coding DNA: TGTGCCAGCAGTTACTCGAGTCGGGGGGCCTACAATGAGCAGTTCTTC. Translated, it gives CASSYSSRGAYNEQFF.

This clonotype has a count of ten or more. The chain couples TRBV3-1 to TRBJ2-5; D call uncertain. Per the germline V gene, CDR1 is LGHDT and CDR2 is YNNKEL (reference sequence). The CDR3 is 14 residues long. Deletions cut 4 bases from V and 5 bases from J, with 14 bases between. The CDR3 nucleotides are TGTGCCAGCAGCCTATCTTCTAGGCTCGAGACCCAGTACTTC. Translation gives CASSLSSRLETQYF.

This clonotype appeared a few times. V gene TRBV5-1 combines with J gene TRBJ2-3; D not resolved. Per germline, CDR1 SGHRS and CDR2 YFSETQ. V shed 0 bases and J shed 4 bases, with 6 bases lying between them. The CDR3 consists of 13 residues. The CDR3 DNA reads as TGCGCCAGCAGCTTGGCCGTGGCAGATACGCAGTATTTT. As protein: CASSLAVADTQYF.

This clonotype is judged medium-sized. The chain employs TRBV28 and TRBJ2-4; 10 nucleotides agree with TRBD2. This CDR3 region has 15 residues. With 4 bases clipped from V and 8 bases from J, the junction kept 8 bases outside the gene matches. In germline, CDR1 is MDHEN, CDR2 SYDVKM. In nucleotides, the CDR3 is TGTGCCAGCAGTTCCGCCGGAGCGGGGGGGCACATTCAGTACTTC. The encoded protein is CASSSAGAGGHIQYF. Full variable domain (rest looked up from reference TRBV28 and TRBJ2-4): DVKVTQSSRYLVKRTGEKVFLECVQDMDHENMFWYRQDPGLGLRLIYFSYDVKMKEKGDIPEGYSVSREKKERFSLILESASTNQTSMYLCASSSAGAGGHIQYFGAGTRLSVL.

The J gene is TRBJ2-2, the V gene TRBV19; D not resolved. CDR3 size: 12 residues. Trimming took off 5 bases at V and 10 bases at J, with 11 bases between the two ends. The germline gives CDR1 LNHDA, CDR2 SQIVND (reference sequence). CDR3 region: CASSHFGLELFF. CDR3 DNA: TGTGCCAGTAGTCACTTTGGGCTGGAGCTGTTTTTT.

This clonotype was seen ten or more times. The V gene is TRBV4-2, the J gene TRBJ2-6; no firm D call. The CDR3 totals 15 residues. Trimming removed 0 bases from V and 0 bases from J, with 3 bases in between. CDR1 and CDR2 (germline): LGHNA, YNFKEQ. CDR3 nucleotide sequence: TGTGCCAGCAGCCAAGACAACTCTGGGGCCAACGTCCTGACTTTC. Translated, it gives CASSQDNSGANVLTF.

Sample share makes this clonotype medium-sized. V and J are TRBV4-1 and TRBJ1-2, with 8 bases identical to TRBD1. Germline CDR1 reads MGHRA; CDR2 reads YSYEKL. This CDR3 has 17 amino acids. V dropped 5 bases and J dropped 8; count of bases not matched to a gene: 19. In DNA form, the CDR3 reads TGCGCCAGCAGCAGCGTCGTGTGGACAGGGACGACCGGGGGCTACACCTTC. This translates into CASSSVVWTGTTGGYTF.

The chain couples TRBV24-1 to TRBJ1-5; 7 nucleotides agree with TRBD1. Unmatched junction bases numbered 8, after V lost 9 bases and J lost 7 bases. CDR1 and CDR2 from the germline V gene are KGHDR and SFDVKD. The CDR3 is made up of 13 amino acids. The CDR3 bases are TGTGCCACCGCAGGGACAGTAGGACAGCCCCAGCATTTT. Protein sequence: CATAGTVGQPQHF.

This clonotype was recorded many times. The chain has TRBV4-3 and TRBJ2-7; maybe TRBD2 (6 bases). Trimming shortened V by 0 bases and J by 4 bases, and 13 bases separated the two germline ends. Germline CDR1 is LGHNA and CDR2 is YSLEER. This CDR3 spans 15 amino acids. The CDR3 is CASSQDWEDKYEQYF. The CDR3 nucleotides read TGCGCCAGCAGCCAAGATTGGGAGGACAAGTACGAGCAGTACTTC.

The V and J genes are TRBV19 and TRBJ1-1, with 8 nucleotides matching TRBD1. The CDR3 length is 13 residues. Germline V lookup: CDR1 LNHDA, CDR2 SQIVND (reference sequence). The J segment lost 5 bases and the V segment lost 9 bases, leaving 8 bases of the junction unmatched. The CDR3 DNA sequence: TGTGCCAGCAATACAGGGGGAGGGACTGAAGCTTTCTTT. Its protein product is CASNTGGGTEAFF.

This clonotype was seen ten or more times. This rearrangement joins TRBV5-1 to TRBJ1-1; D gene uncertain. CDR1 is SGHRS and CDR2 is YFSETQ in the germline V gene. Trimming removed 0 bases at V and 1 base at J, with 7 bases between. The CDR3 is 14 residues long. The CDR3 DNA sequence: TGCGCCAGCAGCTTGGTTGCCGGGAACACTGAAGCTTTCTTT. This codes for CASSLVAGNTEAFF.

The sample holds a few counts of this clonotype. The V gene is TRBV6-5, the J gene TRBJ2-3, with TRBD2 identical over 7 bases. Germline V lookup: CDR1 MNHEY, CDR2 SVGAGI. This CDR3 is built from 16 residues. V shed 6 bases, J shed 5 bases, and the junction held 14 bases outside the gene matches. CDR3 in amino acids: CASRTKILAGGDTQYF. The CDR3 bases are TGTGCCAGCAGGACTAAAATCTTAGCGGGTGGAGATACGCAGTATTTT.

This clonotype was detected ten times or more. V is TRBV5-1 and J is TRBJ2-3; D unclear. The CDR3 covers 14 residues. V lost 0 bases to trimming and J lost 5 bases, with 10 bases between them. The germline CDR1 and CDR2 sequences are SGHRS and YFSETQ. The CDR3 reads CASSLGQFGDTQYF. CDR3 in DNA: TGCGCCAGCAGCTTGGGCCAGTTTGGAGATACGCAGTATTTT.

The chain combines TRBV7-8 with TRBJ2-6, with TRBD1 matching 12 bases. Germline-derived CDR1 and CDR2 are SGHVS and FQNEAQ. V shed 3 bases and J 2 bases; nucleotides not matched to a gene: 5. The CDR3 contains 18 residues. The DNA of the CDR3 is TGTGCCAGCAGCTTGCCGGGACAGGGGGCTACTGGGGCCAACGTCCTGACTTTC. It is translated as CASSLPGQGATGANVLTF.

This clonotype was picked up many times. The genes are TRBV7-9 and TRBJ2-2; the D is unclear. CDR1 is SEHNR, CDR2 FQNEAQ, per germline (reference sequence). This CDR3 region has 12 residues. V was pared by 2 bases and J by 6 bases, with 4 bases between. The CDR3 sequence is CASSLLSGELFF. CDR3 coding DNA: TGTGCCAGCAGCTTATTATCCGGGGAGCTGTTTTTT.

This clonotype has a count of ten or more. The chain recombines TRBV21-1 with TRBJ2-7; the table's D call, TRBD1, has no DNA check behind it. TRBV21-1 is marked as a pseudogene. This CDR3 has 17 residues. CDR3 sequence (DNA): TGTGCCAGCAGCAACTGTACGACAGCGCGCCCTCCCTACGAGCAGTACTTC. It specifies CASSNCTTARPPYEQYF.

This clonotype has ten or more counts. V gene TRBV5-5 combines with J gene TRBJ2-3; D is ambiguous. Trimming removed 0 bases at V and 3 bases at J, with 17 bases between. Per the germline V gene, CDR1 is SGHKS and CDR2 is YYEKEE (reference sequence). The CDR3 spans 17 residues. The CDR3 here is CASSLVSQSSPTDTQYF. CDR3 bases: TGTGCCAGCAGCTTGGTTTCTCAGAGTAGTCCGACAGATACGCAGTATTTT.

Many counts were recorded for this clonotype. The V call is TRBV6-5, the J call TRBJ1-5; unclear D gene. Per germline, CDR1 MNHEY and CDR2 SVGAGI. V lost 3 bases, J lost 5 bases, and 14 bases lay in between. The CDR3 length is 15 residues. The CDR3 DNA follows: TGTGCCAGCAGTTATTACCCCACTAGGGATCAGCCCCAGCATTTT. Translating it yields CASSYYPTRDQPQHF.